The TCR beta chain described here comes from a study of T cell responses to AZD1222 COVID-19 vaccine. General study findings and limits: Repertoire sampling happened only post peak T cell response.

V shed 0 bases, J shed 0 bases, and the junction held 4 bases outside the gene matches. CDR1 LGHNA and CDR2 YNFKEQ come from the germline V gene. The CDR3 is made up of 16 amino acids. The data were produced by immunoSEQ multiplex PCR, yet TCRdb's version contains in-frame clones alone and is incomplete. The sample lists about 120,000 clones, around 94% occurring once. With respect to this clone: Its antigen is as yet unknown.

This TCR was recovered from an adult in good health. The sequencing used peripheral blood, collected on day 0 of AZD1222 vaccination. The chain uses TRBV4-2 and TRBJ2-7, with TRBD2 matching 8 bases. The CDR3 is CASSQDPSGSSYEQYF. The CDR3 nucleotides are TGTGCCAGCAGCCAAGATCCCAGCGGGAGCTCCTACGAGCAGTACTTC.